The 27 T cell receptor beta chains below were found in one sample sequenced in a study of yellow fever vaccine responses in identical twins (dated by TCRdb to about 2018). The library was prepared using RT-PCR. TCRdb shows the sequencer as Illumina HiSeq 2500. TCRdb reprocessing: public reads trimmed at Q25 with fastp, clones called with MiXCR, in-frame beta chains kept. CDR3 protein sequences are deduplicated, and each keeps its most common genes and DNA. The sample contains under 3,000 distinct CDR3 sequences, almost 85% of them found a single time. The top ten clones comprise around 9.1% of the sample. Sequencing used T cells from blood (PBMCs), unsorted or a sorted subset (not recorded which), obtained before or after yellow fever vaccination (not recorded which). All receptors derive from a female donor who received the yellow fever vaccine.

This chain links TRBV7-2 with TRBJ2-7, with no clear D. This CDR3 region has 12 residues. V shed 5 bases and J shed 0 bases, with 5 bases lying between them. In germline, CDR1 is SGHTA, CDR2 FQGNSA. The CDR3 bases are TGTGCCAGCAGCCGATACTCCTACGAGCAGTACTTC. This gives the protein CASSRYSYEQYF.

The sample holds a few counts of this clonotype. V usage is TRBV7-9 and J usage is TRBJ1-1; D is unclear. V gave up 3 bases and J gave up 4 bases, with 9 bases separating them. The CDR3 is 13 residues long. Germline V gene lookup returns CDR1 SEHNR and CDR2 FQNEAQ (reference sequence). CDR3 in amino acids: CASSLGSPTEAFF. The CDR3 DNA sequence: TGTGCCAGCAGCTTGGGAAGTCCCACTGAAGCTTTCTTT.

The chain employs TRBV11-1 and TRBJ2-7, with D perhaps matching TRBD2 (5 bases). Trimming cost V 5 bases and J 7 bases, with 21 bases left between them. In germline, CDR1 is SGHAT, CDR2 FQDESV (reference sequence). The CDR3 consists of 15 residues. CDR3: CASSTLEVDSREQYV. CDR3 nucleotides: TGTGCCAGCAGCACCTTAGAGGTGGACTCTCGGGAGCAGTACGTC.

The J gene is TRBJ1-5, the V gene TRBV12-3 or TRBV12-4; 7 positions agree with TRBD1. This CDR3 comprises 14 residues. V was clipped by 6 bases and J by 1 base; unmatched bases: 3. The CDR3 here is CASRRTGSNQPQHF. As DNA, the CDR3 is TGTGCCAGCAGGCGGACAGGAAGCAATCAGCCCCAGCATTTT.

This clonotype was recorded only once. This chain uses TRBV29-1 with TRBJ2-7; a weak D match, TRBD1 (6 bases). Germline V gene data show CDR1 as SQVTM and CDR2 as ANQGSEA. Trimming took off 4 bases at V and 3 bases at J, with 7 bases between the two ends. The CDR3 contains 11 residues. The CDR3, as DNA: TGCAGCGTTGGGACAGTCTACGAGCAGTACTTC. Translated: CSVGTVYEQYF.

The V call is TRBV20-1, the J call TRBJ2-7; perhaps TRBD2 as D (5 bases). Germline CDR1 reads DFQATT; CDR2 reads SNEGSKA (reference sequence). The CDR3 runs 13 residues. V lost 2 bases to trimming and J lost 0 bases, with 8 bases between them. CDR3 DNA: TGCAGTGCTAGAACCGGGAACTCCTACGAGCAGTACTTC. Its protein product is CSARTGNSYEQYF.

The chain is built from TRBV13 and TRBJ2-2, with a weak D call TRBD2 (5 bases). The CDR3 runs to 13 residues. The ends were cut back, 8 bases at V and 0 bases at J, with 7 bases in the middle. Germline lookup yields CDR1 PRHDT and CDR2 FYEKMQ (reference sequence). Here the CDR3 DNA reads TGTGCCAGCTTCGGGGCGAACACCGGGGAGCTGTTTTTT. It translates to CASFGANTGELFF. Drawing the rest from reference TRBV13 and TRBJ2-2, the complete variable domain is AAGVIQSPRHLIKEKRETATLKCYPIPRHDTVYWYQQGPGQDPQFLISFYEKMQSDKGSIPDRFSAQQFSDYHSELNMSSLELGDSALYFCASFGANTGELFFGEGSRLTVL.

The chain combines TRBV10-1 with TRBJ1-1; the match to TRBD1 covers 12 bases. CDR3 length: 17 amino acids. The V and J ends lost 5 bases and 3 bases, in that order; junction bases with no gene match: 10. The V gene's germline CDR1 is WNHNN and CDR2 SYGVQD (reference sequence). The CDR3 DNA sequence: TGCGCCAGCAGTCGGGACAGGGGGCAGATGGGGGACACTGAAGCTTTCTTT. Protein product: CASSRDRGQMGDTEAFF.

The chain couples TRBV11-1 to TRBJ1-6, with D maybe TRBD1 (5 bases). This CDR3 region has 16 residues. V lost 4 bases and J lost 5, with 15 bases in between. CDR1 SGHAT and CDR2 FQDESV come from the germline V gene (reference sequence). The CDR3 coding sequence is TGTGCCAGCAGCTCCCCCCCAGGGATCGATAATTCACCCCTCCACTTT. Encoded protein: CASSSPPGIDNSPLHF.

The chain joins TRBV15 to TRBJ1-2; 11 nucleotides line up with TRBD1. CDR3 size: 15 residues. From germline, CDR1 is LNHNV and CDR2 YYDKDF (reference sequence). After removal of 1 base from V and 8 bases from J, the junction contained 6 bases not matched to a gene. This chain's CDR3 is CATSRGTGGAWGYTF. CDR3 bases: TGTGCCACCAGCAGAGGGACAGGGGGCGCCTGGGGCTACACCTTC.

The CDR3 here is CASSQDMRGVGYGYTF. Written as DNA, the CDR3 is TGCGCCAGCAGCCAAGATATGAGGGGAGTAGGCTATGGCTACACCTTC. V is TRBV4-3 and J is TRBJ1-2, with D maybe TRBD1 (5 bases). The germline gives CDR1 LGHNA, CDR2 YSLEER. This CDR3 contains 16 residues. V shed 0 bases and J shed 4 bases, with 15 bases lying between them.

The rearrangement uses TRBV4-2 and TRBJ2-2; 8 nucleotides agree with TRBD2. J gave up 5 bases and V 1 base, and 6 bases lay outside the gene matches. This CDR3 comprises 16 residues. CDR1 and CDR2 from the germline V gene are LGHNA and YNFKEQ. CDR3 coding DNA: TGTGCCAGCAGCCAAGTTCAGGGACTAGAGACCGGGGAGCTGTTTTTT. The encoded protein is CASSQVQGLETGELFF.

The V call is TRBV24-1, the J call TRBJ2-3; 8 nucleotides match TRBD1. V shed 3 bases, J shed 4 bases, and the junction held 8 bases outside the gene matches. The CDR3 has 16 residues. CDR1 KGHDR and CDR2 SFDVKD come from the germline V gene. CDR3 DNA: TGTGCCACCAGTGATACCCCGACAGGGGTGGCAGATACGCAGTATTTT. This encodes CATSDTPTGVADTQYF.

The rearrangement joins TRBV11-3 to TRBJ2-7, with D possibly TRBD2 on 5 matching bases. With 3 bases removed from V and 2 bases from J, the gap between germline ends came to 8 bases. The germline V gene has CDR1 SGHNT and CDR2 YENEEA. The CDR3 contains 13 residues. The DNA for the CDR3 is TGTGCCAGCAGCTTGCGGGCCACCTACGAGCAGTACTTC. Protein: CASSLRATYEQYF.

The chain couples TRBV7-6 to TRBJ2-3, with 15 bases lining up with TRBD2. The CDR3 is made up of 17 amino acids. V lost 5 bases and J lost 6; bases outside the gene matches: 9. Per germline, CDR1 SGHVS and CDR2 FNYEAQ. CDR3 DNA: TGTGCCAGCAGCCTAAGGACTAGCGGGGGGGTCATGGATACGCAGTATTTT. Its protein product is CASSLRTSGGVMDTQYF. The entire variable domain, with the rest obtained from reference TRBV7-6 and TRBJ2-3, is as follows: GAGVSQSPRYKVTKRGQDVALRCDPISGHVSLYWYRQALGQGPEFLTYFNYEAQQDKSGLPNDRFSAERPEGSISTLTIQRTEQRDSAMYRCASSLRTSGGVMDTQYFGPGTRLTVL.

The chain links TRBV12-3 or TRBV12-4 to TRBJ2-5; possible D gene TRBD2, 6 bases. Trimming removed 3 bases from V and 3 bases from J, with 11 bases in between. The CDR3 runs 14 residues. The CDR3 bases are TGTGCCAGCAGTTTTCCTCGCGGGGAAGAGACCCAGTACTTC. Its translation: CASSFPRGEETQYF.

The chain uses TRBV4-1 and TRBJ2-1; the D gene is possibly TRBD2 (5 bases). In germline, CDR1 is MGHRA, CDR2 YSYEKL. CDR3 length: 15 residues. The V gene lost 4 bases and the J gene lost 0 bases, with 10 bases spanning the gap. The CDR3, as DNA: TGCGCCAGCAGCCGGGGTGGGAGCTCCTACAATGAGCAGTTCTTC. Translation: CASSRGGSSYNEQFF.

This chain connects TRBV15 to TRBJ2-1, with 9 nucleotides matching TRBD1. This CDR3 is built from 13 residues. Trimming took 8 bases from V and 8 from J; bases not matched to a gene: 7. The V gene's germline CDR1 is LNHNV and CDR2 YYDKDF (reference sequence). CDR3 residues: CATGTGNRDEQFF. CDR3 sequence (DNA): TGTGCCACCGGGACAGGGAACCGGGATGAGCAGTTCTTC.

This clonotype was observed once. The chain combines TRBV29-1 with TRBJ2-7, with D maybe TRBD1 (5 bases). Germline V gene data show CDR1 as SQVTM and CDR2 as ANQGSEA. The length of the CDR3 is 10 residues. V gave up 4 bases and J gave up 10 bases, with 11 bases separating them. The CDR3 spells CSVVWGAQYF. CDR3 sequence (DNA): TGCAGCGTTGTTTGGGGCGCCCAGTACTTC.

The V and J genes are TRBV7-2 and TRBJ2-7; tentative D call: TRBD2 (7 bases). V gave up 6 bases and J gave up 5 bases, with 11 bases separating them. Per germline, CDR1 SGHTA and CDR2 FQGNSA. The CDR3 runs 12 residues. The CDR3 region is CASRGGGHEQYV. CDR3 DNA sequence: TGTGCCAGCAGGGGGGGGGGCCACGAGCAGTACGTC.

The chain joins TRBV19 to TRBJ2-2, with unresolved D. Between the trimmed V and J ends, which lost 8 bases and 5 bases, there was a span of 12 bases. There are 13 residues in the CDR3. Germline V gene data show CDR1 as LNHDA and CDR2 as SQIVND (reference sequence). The CDR3 region is CASPSGPTGELFF. For the CDR3, the DNA is TGTGCCAGTCCCTCGGGCCCAACCGGGGAGCTGTTTTTT.

This chain uses TRBV20-1 with TRBJ2-7; no definite D call. V was cut by 6 bases and J by 2 bases, with 17 bases left in between. The CDR3 has 14 residues. CDR1 DFQATT and CDR2 SNEGSKA come from the germline V gene (reference sequence). The CDR3 DNA sequence: TGCAGTGCACAAACCGGTGGTAGTCCCTACGAGCAGTACTTC. Its translation is CSAQTGGSPYEQYF.

CDR3 sequence (DNA): TGTGCCAGCAGCTTAACGGGCGGGACAGGGATTAATGAGCAGTTCTTC. Translated: CASSLTGGTGINEQFF. The chain employs TRBV7-3 and TRBJ2-1, with 9 bases matching TRBD1. Germline V CDR1 and CDR2: SGHTA, FQGTGA. Trimming removed 0 bases from V and 7 bases from J; junction bases left unmatched: 7. The CDR3 length is 16 residues.

The chain links TRBV4-1 to TRBJ1-5; D gene uncertain. Germline-derived CDR1 and CDR2 are MGHRA and YSYEKL. V gave up 3 bases and J gave up 5 bases, with 8 bases separating them. The CDR3 contains 13 residues. The CDR3 DNA reads TGCGCCAGCAGCCATCAGGCTGATCAGCCCCAGCATTTT. It codes for CASSHQADQPQHF.

The chain couples TRBV30 to TRBJ2-7, with 8 bases lining up with TRBD2. Germline values: CDR1 GTSNPN, CDR2 SVGIG (reference sequence). The length of the CDR3 is 15 residues. V gave up 0 bases and J gave up 3 bases; unmatched junction bases: 7. As DNA, the CDR3 is TGTGCCTGGAGTGTGACTAGCGTGGGGTTCTACGAGCAGTACTTC. It yields the protein CAWSVTSVGFYEQYF.

This chain links TRBV20-1 with TRBJ2-1; 10 bases map to TRBD2. V shed 3 bases and J 7 bases; nucleotides not matched to a gene: 9. The CDR3 runs to 15 residues. Germline CDR1 DFQATT, CDR2 SNEGSKA (reference sequence). CDR3 DNA: TGCAGTGCTAGCCCCCGGGCTAGCGGGAGAAATGAGCAGTTCTTC. Residues: CSASPRASGRNEQFF.

This clonotype has more than one count but fewer than ten. The chain is built from TRBV28 and TRBJ2-7; D is undetermined. Germline CDR1 MDHEN, CDR2 SYDVKM. The CDR3 totals 16 residues. Trimming pared 5 bases from V and 0 bases from J, leaving 17 bases between. This chain's CDR3 is CASSPPQFSHSYEQYF. The CDR3 coding sequence is TGTGCCAGCAGTCCTCCCCAGTTTTCCCACTCCTACGAGCAGTACTTC. The variable domain in full, completed from reference TRBV28 and TRBJ2-7, reads DVKVTQSSRYLVKRTGEKVFLECVQDMDHENMFWYRQDPGLGLRLIYFSYDVKMKEKGDIPEGYSVSREKKERFSLILESASTNQTSMYLCASSPPQFSHSYEQYFGPGTRLTVT.